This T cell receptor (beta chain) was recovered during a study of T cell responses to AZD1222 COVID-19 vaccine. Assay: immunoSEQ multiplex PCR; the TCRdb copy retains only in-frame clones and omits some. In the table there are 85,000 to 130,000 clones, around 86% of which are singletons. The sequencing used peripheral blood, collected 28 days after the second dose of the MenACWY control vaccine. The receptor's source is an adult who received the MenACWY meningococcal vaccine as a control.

The CDR3: CASSLQGQGQYF. CDR3 bases: TGTGCCAGCAGCCTACAGGGTCAGGGGCAGTACTTC. This sequence joins TRBV6-5 and TRBJ2-7, with D tentatively TRBD1 (6 bases). Germline loops: CDR1 MNHEY, CDR2 SVGAGI. The length of the CDR3 is 12 residues. With 6 bases removed from V and 9 bases from J, the gap between germline ends came to 15 bases.